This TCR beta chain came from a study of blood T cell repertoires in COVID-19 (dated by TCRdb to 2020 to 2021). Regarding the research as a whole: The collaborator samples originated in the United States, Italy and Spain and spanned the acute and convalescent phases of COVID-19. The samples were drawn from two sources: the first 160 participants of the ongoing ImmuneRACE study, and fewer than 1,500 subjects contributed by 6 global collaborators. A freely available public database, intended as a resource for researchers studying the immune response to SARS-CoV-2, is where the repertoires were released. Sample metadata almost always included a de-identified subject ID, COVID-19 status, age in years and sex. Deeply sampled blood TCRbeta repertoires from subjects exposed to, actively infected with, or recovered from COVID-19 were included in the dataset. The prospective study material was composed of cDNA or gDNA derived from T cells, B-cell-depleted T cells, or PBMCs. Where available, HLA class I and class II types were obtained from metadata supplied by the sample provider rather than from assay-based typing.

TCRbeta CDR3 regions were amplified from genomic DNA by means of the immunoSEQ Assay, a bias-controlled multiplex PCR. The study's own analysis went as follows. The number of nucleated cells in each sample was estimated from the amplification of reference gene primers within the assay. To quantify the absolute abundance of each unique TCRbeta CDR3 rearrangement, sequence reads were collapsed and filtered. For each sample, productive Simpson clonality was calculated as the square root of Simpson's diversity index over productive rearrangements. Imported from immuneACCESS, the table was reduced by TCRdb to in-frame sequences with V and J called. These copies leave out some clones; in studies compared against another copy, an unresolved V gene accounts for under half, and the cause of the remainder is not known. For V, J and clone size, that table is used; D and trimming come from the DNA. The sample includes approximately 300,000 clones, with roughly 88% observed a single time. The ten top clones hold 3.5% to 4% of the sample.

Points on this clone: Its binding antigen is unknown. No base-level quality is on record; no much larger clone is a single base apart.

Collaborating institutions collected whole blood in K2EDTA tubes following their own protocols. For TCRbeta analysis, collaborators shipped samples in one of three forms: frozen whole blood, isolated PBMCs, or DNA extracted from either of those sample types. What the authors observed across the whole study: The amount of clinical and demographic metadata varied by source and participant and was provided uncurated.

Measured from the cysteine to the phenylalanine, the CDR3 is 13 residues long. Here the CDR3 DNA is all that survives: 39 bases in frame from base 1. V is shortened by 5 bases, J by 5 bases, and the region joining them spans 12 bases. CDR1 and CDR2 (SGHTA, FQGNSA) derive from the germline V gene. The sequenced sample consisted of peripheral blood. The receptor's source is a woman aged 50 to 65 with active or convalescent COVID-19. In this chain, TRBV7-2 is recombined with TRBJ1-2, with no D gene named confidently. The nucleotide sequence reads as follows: TGTGCCAGCAGCCACGGAGCCCTATATGGCTACACCTTC. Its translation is CASSHGALYGYTF.